The present T cell receptor beta chain was sequenced within a study of shared clonotypes between healthy human individuals. Profiling relied on immunoSEQ multiplex PCR, and the TCRdb table lists in-frame clones only, not all of them. The sample lists a few million clones, approximately 94% occurring once. This TCR was sampled from a man aged 18 to 35 in good health. The sequenced sample was naive CD4+ T cells sorted from blood. Subset noted: CD45RA+ positively selected.

The CDR3 sequence is CASSPPGLALRNTQYF. Written as DNA, the CDR3 is TGTGCCAGCAGCCCCCCAGGGCTGGCTTTGAGGAATACGCAGTATTTT. The chain carries TRBV7-2 and TRBJ2-3, with D possibly TRBD1 on 5 matching bases. Germline V gives CDR1 SGHTA, CDR2 FQGNSA. The CDR3 sequence is 16 residues long. The V gene lost 5 bases and the J gene lost 7 bases, with 22 bases spanning the gap.